This T cell receptor beta chain originates from a study of OX40 agonist ivuxolimab in advanced cancers. Across the study: Age averaged around 60 years (range about 20 to 80), and more than 80% were male. Study-wide results and caveats: The antigens recognized by the expanded peripheral T cells, that is their antigen specificity, were not determined.

Data came from immunoSEQ multiplex PCR; TCRdb stores just in-frame clones and leaves some out. This sample has 42,000 or so clones, with approximately 84% found just once. With 7 bases removed from V and 0 bases from J, the gap between germline ends came to 10 bases. Germline CDR1 reads SNHLY; CDR2 reads FYNNEI. The CDR3 spans 14 residues. As regards this clone: Its antigen is still unknown.

The J gene is TRBJ1-3, the V gene TRBV2; no clear D gene. The TCR was taken from an adult with an advanced solid tumor such as melanoma, head and neck, liver or kidney cancer. The sample consisted of CD4+ or CD8+ T cells sorted from blood, taken in a trial of the OX40 agonist ivuxolimab. The CDR3 DNA reads TGTGCCAGCAAATGGTCGATCTCTGGAAACACCATATATTTT. Its translation is CASKWSISGNTIYF.